This entry lists 26 T cell receptor beta chains sequenced from one sample in a study of OX40 agonist ivuxolimab in advanced cancers. Sequencing was performed with immunoSEQ multiplex PCR; in TCRdb, only in-frame clones are kept and a portion is missing. The sample contains some 50,000 clones, 84% of which appear only once. The sample consisted of CD4+ or CD8+ T cells sorted from blood, taken in a trial of the OX40 agonist ivuxolimab. These receptors all come from an adult with an advanced solid tumor such as melanoma, head and neck, liver or kidney cancer.

V is TRBV2 and J is TRBJ2-6; D remains ambiguous. The length of the CDR3 is 12 residues. The germline V gene encodes CDR1 SNHLY and CDR2 FYNNEI. Trimming took 6 bases from V and 9 from J, leaving 9 bases between them. The CDR3 protein is CASSAAGNVLTF. For the CDR3, the DNA is TGTGCCAGCAGCGCCGCAGGCAACGTCCTGACTTTC.

This clone occurred once. V usage is TRBV29-1 and J usage is TRBJ2-2, with 9 bases aligning to TRBD1. The CDR3 is made up of 15 amino acids. Germline V gene lookup returns CDR1 SQVTM and CDR2 ANQGSEA. With 4 bases clipped from V and 6 bases from J, the junction kept 9 bases outside the gene matches. This CDR3 is CSVGGWDRVPGELFF. DNA for the CDR3: TGCAGCGTTGGAGGTTGGGACAGGGTGCCCGGGGAGCTGTTTTTT.

The chain carries TRBV20-1 and TRBJ2-7; maybe TRBD1 (5 bases). In germline, CDR1 is DFQATT, CDR2 SNEGSKA (reference sequence). The V end was cut by 6 bases, the J end by 3 bases, with 9 bases between. There are 11 residues in the CDR3. The DNA for the CDR3 is TGCAGTGCCTCCAGGGTCTACGAGCAGTACTTC. This gives the protein CSASRVYEQYF.

This chain's CDR3 is CASSSQGETEAFF. DNA for the CDR3: TGTGCCAGCAGCTCGCAGGGGGAAACTGAAGCTTTCTTT. V usage is TRBV11-3 and J usage is TRBJ1-1, with TRBD1 matching 7 bases. Germline V lookup: CDR1 SGHNT, CDR2 YENEEA. The CDR3 is made up of 13 amino acids. The V and J ends lost 4 bases and 5 bases, in that order; junction bases with no gene match: 4.

The V and J genes are TRBV28 and TRBJ1-2, with 10 bases aligning to TRBD1. Trimming took 9 bases from V and 6 from J; bases not matched to a gene: 7. The CDR3 is 13 amino acids. Looked up from germline, CDR1 is MDHEN and CDR2 is SYDVKM. This CDR3 is CASCSGQGDGYTF. CDR3 DNA sequence: TGTGCCAGTTGTAGCGGACAGGGGGATGGCTACACCTTC.

This chain links TRBV6-1 with TRBJ2-3; a weak D match, TRBD2 (6 bases). The CDR3 runs to 14 residues. CDR1 is MNHNS and CDR2 is SASEGT in the germline V gene. With 5 bases removed from V and 2 bases from J, the gap between germline ends came to 11 bases. In DNA form, the CDR3 reads TGTGCCAGCAGTAGACTAGGCCTCACAGATACGCAGTATTTT. It codes for CASSRLGLTDTQYF.

The chain links TRBV2 to TRBJ2-5; D is undetermined. The CDR3 is 13 amino acids. With 4 bases removed from V and 4 bases from J, the gap between germline ends came to 10 bases. CDR1 and CDR2 (germline): SNHLY, FYNNEI. CDR3 sequence (DNA): TGTGCCAGCAGTGTTGGGGTGTTAGAGACCCAGTACTTC. This gives the protein CASSVGVLETQYF.

This chain connects TRBV28 to TRBJ2-1, with D maybe TRBD2 (5 bases). V was pared by 3 bases and J by 2 bases, with 11 bases between. CDR3 length equals 15 residues. Germline V lookup: CDR1 MDHEN, CDR2 SYDVKM. The chain's CDR3 is CASSFSEGAYNEQFF. The CDR3 DNA follows: TGTGCCAGCAGTTTTTCAGAGGGAGCCTACAATGAGCAGTTCTTC.

This clone was observed a single time. The V call is TRBV5-8, the J call TRBJ2-2; TRBD2 matches at 7 bases. Looked up from germline, CDR1 is SGHTS and CDR2 is YDEGEE. The CDR3 spans 16 residues. V trimming: 1 base; J trimming: 4 bases; junction bases outside the gene matches: 7. The DNA of the CDR3 is TGTGCCAGCAGCTTGATAAGGGCTAGCGGCACCGGGGAGCTGTTTTTT. Protein: CASSLIRASGTGELFF.

The chain is built from TRBV10-1 and TRBJ2-1, with TRBD2 matching over 12 bases. CDR1 and CDR2 (germline): WNHNN, SYGVQD (reference sequence). The J segment lost 7 bases and the V segment lost 2 bases, leaving 12 bases of the junction unmatched. This CDR3 comprises 18 residues. CDR3 coding DNA: TGCGCCAGCAGTGAGCCTCTTCTGACTAGCGGGAGTAAGAATGAGCAGTTCTTC. Amino acid sequence: CASSEPLLTSGSKNEQFF.

This clone was counted between two and nine times. V usage is TRBV15 and J usage is TRBJ2-7; no clear D gene. With 0 bases removed from V and 2 bases from J, the gap between germline ends came to 8 bases. The CDR3 contains 14 residues. From germline, CDR1 is LNHNV and CDR2 YYDKDF (reference sequence). CDR3 sequence (DNA): TGTGCCACCAGCAGAGATTTAACAGCCTACGAGCAGTACTTC. Translating gives CATSRDLTAYEQYF. The full variable domain, its missing parts supplied by reference TRBV15 and TRBJ2-7, is DAMVIQNPRYQVTQFGKPVTLSCSQTLNHNVMYWYQQKSSQAPKLLFHYYDKDFNNEADTPDNFQSRRPNTSFCFLDIRSPGLGDTAMYLCATSRDLTAYEQYFGPGTRLTVT.

This clone was counted once. The genes are TRBV2 and TRBJ2-2, with TRBD1 matching 7 bases. CDR3 size: 14 residues. Trimming took 5 bases from V and 7 from J; bases not matched to a gene: 7. CDR1 and CDR2 from the germline V gene are SNHLY and FYNNEI. CDR3 amino acids: CASSIDRDHGELFF. The DNA for the CDR3 is TGTGCCAGCAGTATCGACAGGGATCACGGGGAGCTGTTTTTT.

On this clone: The junction and the germline gene differ at one end; a read error may be behind it. The chain uses TRBV14 and TRBJ2-7; no definite D call. The CDR3 consists of 13 residues. Germline assignment: CDR1 SGHDN and CDR2 FVKESK. The CDR3: CACSAELSNEQYF. The CDR3 DNA is TGTGCCTGCTCTGCGGAACTCTCCAACGAGCAGTACTTC.

In this sample, this clone turned up once. V is TRBV10-3 and J is TRBJ2-1; possibly TRBD1 for D (6 bases). Per the germline V gene, CDR1 is ENHRY and CDR2 is SYGVKD. The CDR3 loop spans 17 amino acids. V was shortened by 0 bases and J by 4 bases, with 16 bases between the two germline ends. CDR3 sequence: CAISESRAGEGYNEQFF. The CDR3 DNA reads as TGTGCCATCAGTGAGTCGAGGGCAGGGGAAGGGTACAATGAGCAGTTCTTC.

This clone showed up just once. The rearrangement links TRBV28 to TRBJ2-5; 7 bases agree with TRBD1. This CDR3 contains 15 residues. After removal of 7 bases from V and 2 bases from J, the junction contained 10 bases not matched to a gene. Germline CDR1 MDHEN, CDR2 SYDVKM. CDR3 residues: CASNKQGTTQETQYF. The CDR3, as DNA: TGTGCCAGCAATAAACAGGGGACGACTCAAGAGACCCAGTACTTC.

The chain couples TRBV23-1 to TRBJ2-1; the D is unclear. TRBV23-1 is identified as an open reading frame with a role that is uncertain. V was pared by 4 bases and J by 4 bases, with 17 bases between. CDR3 length equals 16 residues. The CDR3 nucleotides read TGCGCCAGCAGTCGATTCGGTGGGTTGGGTTACAATGAGCAGTTCTTC. Translation: CASSRFGGLGYNEQFF.

The chain carries TRBV7-8 and TRBJ1-1; 9 bases match TRBD1. Trimming cost V 4 bases and J 7 bases; bases outside gene matches: 7. Germline values: CDR1 SGHVS, CDR2 FQNEAQ. CDR3 length equals 14 residues. The CDR3 DNA follows: TGTGCCAGCAGCTACGTTCCGGGACAGGGTGAAGCTTTCTTT. Its protein is CASSYVPGQGEAFF.

The chain uses TRBV21-1 and TRBJ2-3; the table calls TRBD2, which could not be checked here. TRBV21-1 is a pseudogene segment. The CDR3 has 18 amino acids. The CDR3 nucleotides read TGTGCCAGCAGCAAAGAGGGACTAGCGGGAGGACATACAGATACGCAGTATTTT. This gives the protein CASSKEGLAGGHTDTQYF.

As regards this clone: The sample contains more than one DNA sequence encoding this CDR3. The chain has TRBV28 and TRBJ2-3; no clear D. The CDR3 runs 11 residues. Trimming removed 4 bases at V and 4 bases at J, with 3 bases between. Germline V CDR1 and CDR2: MDHEN, SYDVKM. CDR3 bases: TGTGCCAGCAGTTCCCCAGATACGCAGTATTTT. Translation gives CASSSPDTQYF. Filled out from reference TRBV28 and TRBJ2-3, the complete variable domain reads DVKVTQSSRYLVKRTGEKVFLECVQDMDHENMFWYRQDPGLGLRLIYFSYDVKMKEKGDIPEGYSVSREKKERFSLILESASTNQTSMYLCASSSPDTQYFGPGTRLTVL.

The V call is TRBV27, the J call TRBJ2-3; either TRBD1 or TRBD2 may supply D (5 bases each). The CDR3 contains 14 residues. Germline-derived CDR1 and CDR2 are MNHEY and SMNVEV (reference sequence). V was pared by 8 bases and J by 3 bases, with 15 bases between. The CDR3 DNA is TGTGCCAGCGGGGCCCCCACGGGGACAGATACGCAGTATTTT. This sequence encodes CASGAPTGTDTQYF.

The chain uses TRBV5-1 and TRBJ1-4, with D unresolved. The V and J ends lost 0 bases and 5 bases respectively, with 8 bases between them. The length of the CDR3 is 14 residues. The germline V gene encodes CDR1 SGHRS and CDR2 YFSETQ. The CDR3 nucleotides read TGCGCCAGCAGCTTGGGGAGAGGCAATGAAAAACTGTTTTTT. Its translation is CASSLGRGNEKLFF.

V usage is TRBV11-3 and J usage is TRBJ2-5; TRBD2 might be the D (6 bases). The DNA matches TRBJ2-7 better at its end, which makes the J call doubtful. This CDR3 spans 15 amino acids. Germline values: CDR1 SGHNT, CDR2 YENEEA. DNA for the CDR3: TGTGCCAGCAGCCCCGGGGGAGGCCTTTTTAACGAGCAGTACTTC. It codes for CASSPGGGLFNEQYF.

Points on this clone: A read error may account for a junction end that differs from germline. This chain uses TRBV7-7 with TRBJ1-1; the D gene is possibly TRBD1 (5 bases). The CDR3 covers 14 residues. CDR1 and CDR2 (germline): SSHAT, FNYEAQ (reference sequence). CDR3 coding DNA: TGTGCTAGCAGCTTAGGACAAACAAGGGCTGAAGCTTTCTTT. Translation: CASSLGQTRAEAFF.

In its sample, this clone was seen once. The V and J genes are TRBV30 and TRBJ2-2; TRBD2 agrees at 9 bases. Trimming cost V 2 bases and J 3 bases; bases outside gene matches: 13. The germline CDR1 and CDR2 sequences are GTSNPN and SVGIG (reference sequence). The CDR3 extends over 18 amino acids. The CDR3 coding sequence is TGTGCCTGGAGTACAAACTACCCGAGACTAGCGGACACCGGGGAGCTGTTTTTT. This translates into CAWSTNYPRLADTGELFF.

This clone was observed a handful of times. The rearrangement joins TRBV7-2 to TRBJ2-3; TRBD2 aligns across 10 bases. The V and J ends lost 4 bases and 6 bases, in that order; junction bases with no gene match: 4. This CDR3 spans 14 amino acids. Germline V gives CDR1 SGHTA, CDR2 FQGNSA. The CDR3 sequence: CASSSLGLADTQYF. CDR3 bases: TGTGCCAGCAGCTCTCTGGGACTAGCGGATACGCAGTATTTT.

This sequence joins TRBV2 and TRBJ1-1; 8 nucleotides agree with TRBD1. V was clipped by 6 bases and J by 3 bases; unmatched bases: 6. The CDR3 extends over 14 amino acids. Per the germline V gene, CDR1 is SNHLY and CDR2 is FYNNEI. For the CDR3, the DNA is TGTGCCAGCAGATGGACAGGGAGTGACACTGAAGCTTTCTTT. It translates to CASRWTGSDTEAFF.